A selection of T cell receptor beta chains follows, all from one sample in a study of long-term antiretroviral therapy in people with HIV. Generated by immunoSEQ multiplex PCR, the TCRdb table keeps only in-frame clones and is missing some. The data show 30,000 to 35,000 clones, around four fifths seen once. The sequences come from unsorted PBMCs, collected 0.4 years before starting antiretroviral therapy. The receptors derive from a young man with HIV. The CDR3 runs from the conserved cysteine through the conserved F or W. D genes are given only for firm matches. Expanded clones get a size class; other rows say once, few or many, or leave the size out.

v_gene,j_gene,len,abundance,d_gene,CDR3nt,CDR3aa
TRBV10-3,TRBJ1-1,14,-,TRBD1,TGTGCCATCAGTGAGTTACAGGGGATATCTGAAGCTTTCTTT,CAISELQGISEAFF
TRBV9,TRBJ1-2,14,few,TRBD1,TGTGCCAGCAGCGGTCGACAGGGAATCTATGGCTACACCTTC,CASSGRQGIYGYTF
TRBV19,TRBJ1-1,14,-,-,TGTGCCAGCAATTGGCGGGGGGCTGACACTGAAGCTTTCTTT,CASNWRGADTEAFF
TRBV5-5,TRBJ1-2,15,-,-,TGTGCCAGCACCCTCGTTTTTTCGGAGGGATATGGCTACACCTTC,CASTLVFSEGYGYTF
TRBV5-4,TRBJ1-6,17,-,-,TGTGCCAGCAGCTTGAGAGGGTTGAGCTCCTATAATTCACCCCTCCACTTT,CASSLRGLSSYNSPLHF
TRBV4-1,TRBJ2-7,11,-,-,TGCGCCAGCAGCCATTCCTACGAGCAGTACTTC,CASSHSYEQYF
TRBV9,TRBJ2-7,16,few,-,TGTGCCAGCAGCGCAGGGGGGGATGGATCTACCTACGAGCAGTACTTC,CASSAGGDGSTYEQYF
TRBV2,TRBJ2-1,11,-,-,TGTGCCAGCAGTGGCCGGGCTCTCTGGTTCTTC,CASSGRALWFF
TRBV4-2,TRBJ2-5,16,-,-,TGTGCCAGCAGCCAAGTGACCCTCAGGCCTGGGGAGACCCAGTACTTC,CASSQVTLRPGETQYF
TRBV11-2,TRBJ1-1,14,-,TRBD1,TGTGCCAGCAGGAGGGACAGAATGAACACTGAAGCTTTCTTT,CASRRDRMNTEAFF
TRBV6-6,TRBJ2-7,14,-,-,TGTGCCAGCAGGGACTGGACAGATGCCTACGAGCAGTACTTC,CASRDWTDAYEQYF
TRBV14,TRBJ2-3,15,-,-,TGTGCCAGCAGCCTCCGACTCGGAGACGTGGATACGCAGTATTTT,CASSLRLGDVDTQYF
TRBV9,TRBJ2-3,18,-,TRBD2,TGTGCCAGCAGCGCGACTAAAGGACTAGCGGGAGGTACAGATACGCAGTATTTT,CASSATKGLAGGTDTQYF
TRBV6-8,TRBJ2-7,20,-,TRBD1,TGTGCCAGCAGTTACCGCCGCCGACAGGGGGATGGTTATCGGTCCTACGAGCAGTACTTC,CASSYRRRQGDGYRSYEQYF
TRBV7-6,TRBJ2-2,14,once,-,TGTGCCAGCAGCAAAGCCGTATCCACCGGGGAGCTGTTTTTT,CASSKAVSTGELFF
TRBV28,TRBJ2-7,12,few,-,TGTGCCAGTCACAGTAGCTCCTACGAGCAGTACTTC,CASHSSSYEQYF